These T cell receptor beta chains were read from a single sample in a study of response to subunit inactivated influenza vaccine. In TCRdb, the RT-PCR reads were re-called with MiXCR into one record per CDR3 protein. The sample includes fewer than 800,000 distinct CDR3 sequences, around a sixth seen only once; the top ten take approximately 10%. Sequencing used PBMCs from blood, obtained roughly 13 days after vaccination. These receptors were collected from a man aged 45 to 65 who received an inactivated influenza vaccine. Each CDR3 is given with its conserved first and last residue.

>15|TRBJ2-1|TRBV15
CATKNTGSSYNEQFF
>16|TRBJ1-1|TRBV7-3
CASSPTSGTGGTEAFF
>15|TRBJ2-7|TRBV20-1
CSARVAQGAAYEQYF
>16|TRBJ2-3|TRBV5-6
CASSDSGQGSTDTQYF
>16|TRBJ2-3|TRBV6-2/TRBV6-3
CASSAGTGGYTDTQYF
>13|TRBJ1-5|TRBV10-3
CAISPSEDQPQHF
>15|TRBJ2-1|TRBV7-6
CASSLVYKSYNEQFF
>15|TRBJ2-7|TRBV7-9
CASSSGASDAYEQYF
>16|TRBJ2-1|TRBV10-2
CASSEWGRATYNEQFF
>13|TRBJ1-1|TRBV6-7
CASSYPMNTEAFF
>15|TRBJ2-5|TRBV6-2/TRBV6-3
CASSPWGTHGETQYF
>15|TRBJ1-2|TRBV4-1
CASSLNREPLYGYTF
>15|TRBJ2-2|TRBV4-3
CASSQDSMGSGELFF
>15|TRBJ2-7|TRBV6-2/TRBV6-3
CASSYGGLNSYEQYF
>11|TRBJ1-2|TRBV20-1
CSASQSGEDTF
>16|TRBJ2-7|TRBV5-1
CASSQRAQTSGAEQYF
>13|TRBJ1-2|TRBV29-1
CSVEDRGHDGYTF
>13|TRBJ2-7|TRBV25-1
CASSVSGGGEQYF
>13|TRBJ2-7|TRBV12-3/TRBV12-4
CASSPPGSYEQYF
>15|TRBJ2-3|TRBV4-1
CASSQDDLGGNTQYF
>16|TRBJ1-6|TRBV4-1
CASSQALGVYNSPLHF
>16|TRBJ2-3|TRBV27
CASSLLAAPGTDTQYF
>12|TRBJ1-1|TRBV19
CASSIGGSEAFF
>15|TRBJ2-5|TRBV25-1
CASTLSSGMQETQYF
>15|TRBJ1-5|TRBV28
CASISRRRGHQPQHF
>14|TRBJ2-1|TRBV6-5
CASSYDSLYNEQFF
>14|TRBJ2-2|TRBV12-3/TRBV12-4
CASRPGAGTGELFF
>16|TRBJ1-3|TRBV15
CATSRDQVGSGNTIYF
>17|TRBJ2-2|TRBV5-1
CASSLARLAGSTGELFF
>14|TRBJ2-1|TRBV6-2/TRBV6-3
CASSYSPGTYEQFF
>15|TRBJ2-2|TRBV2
CASRKGAGGTGELFF
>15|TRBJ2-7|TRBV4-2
CASSQDPGLGGEQYF
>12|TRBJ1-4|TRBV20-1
CSARHPLGQLFF
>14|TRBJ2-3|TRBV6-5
CASSYSLRADTQYF
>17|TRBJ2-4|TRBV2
CASSEGPGKLAKNIQYF
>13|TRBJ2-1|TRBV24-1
CATSNGPGGTLFF
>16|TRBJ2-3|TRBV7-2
CASSQRSGPSTDTQYF
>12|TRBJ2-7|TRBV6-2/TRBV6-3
CASSYPPSEQYF
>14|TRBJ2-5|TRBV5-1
CASSDGRGRETQYF
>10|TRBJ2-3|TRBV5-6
CAGSPATQYF
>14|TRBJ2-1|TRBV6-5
CASSYSYDSNEQFF
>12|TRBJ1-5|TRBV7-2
CASSLPNQPQHF
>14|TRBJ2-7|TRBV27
CASSPATSSYEQYF
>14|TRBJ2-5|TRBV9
CASSVLRVQETQYF
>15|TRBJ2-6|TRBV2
CASSQVDSGANVLTF
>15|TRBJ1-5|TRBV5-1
CASSGGQGENQPQHF
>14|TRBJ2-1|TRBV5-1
CASSWRQGAGEQFF
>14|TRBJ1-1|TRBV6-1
CASFFMGRNTEAFF
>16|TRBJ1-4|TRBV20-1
CSARTDRNKNNEKLFF
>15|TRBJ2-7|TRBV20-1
CSAAVGLAGGLEQYF
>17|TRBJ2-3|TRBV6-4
CASRDRASGGASDTQYF
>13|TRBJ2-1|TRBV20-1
CSAFNRPRNEQFF
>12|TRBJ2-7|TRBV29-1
CSVRDSLWEQYF
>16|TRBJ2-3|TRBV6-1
CASTGQPGLAGDTQYF